What follows are 17 T cell receptor beta chains derived from one specimen sequenced in a study of T-cell memory formation after mild COVID-19. TCRdb reprocessed the 5' RACE reads via MiXCR and lists one record per CDR3 protein. The repertoire consists of about 190,000 distinct CDR3 sequences, with about 10% occurring once and the leading ten covering roughly 3.2%. The sample was PBMCs or a T cell subset sorted from them (not recorded which). The source of these receptors is a man aged 18 to 30 who had mild COVID-19 (a few samples of this study predate the infection). Cell type and time point are not known.

This clonotype was detected a few times. The chain has TRBV30 and TRBJ2-4; D ambiguous. The V and J ends lost 5 bases and 7 bases respectively, with 12 bases between them. Germline CDR1 and CDR2: GTSNPN and SVGIG (reference sequence). The CDR3 loop spans 12 amino acids. CDR3 nucleotides: TGTGCCTGGGGTCAGGACCAGAACATTCAGTACTTC. This codes for CAWGQDQNIQYF.

The chain joins TRBV5-1 to TRBJ2-1; D is possibly TRBD1 (5 bases). The germline V and J ends were trimmed by 6 bases and 2 bases, with 12 bases remaining between them. CDR3 length: 14 residues. Per germline, CDR1 SGHRS and CDR2 YFSETQ. In DNA, the CDR3 is TGCGCCAGCAATAAGGGGCTTCCCTACAATGAGCAGTTCTTC. Protein sequence: CASNKGLPYNEQFF. Full variable domain (remainder filled in from reference TRBV5-1 and TRBJ2-1): KAGVTQTPRYLIKTRGQQVTLSCSPISGHRSVSWYQQTPGQGLQFLFEYFSETQRNKGNFPGRFSGRQFSNSRSEMNVSTLELGDSALYLCASNKGLPYNEQFFGPGTRLTVL.

The V call is TRBV2, the J call TRBJ2-2; perhaps TRBD1 as D (5 bases). Trimming stripped 6 bases from V and 2 bases from J, with 10 bases between. Looked up from germline, CDR1 is SNHLY and CDR2 is FYNNEI. This CDR3 spans 14 amino acids. CDR3 loop: CASRQAPNTGELFF. The CDR3 DNA follows: TGTGCCAGCAGACAGGCACCAAACACCGGGGAGCTGTTTTTT.

Many counts were recorded for this clonotype. The rearrangement joins TRBV5-1 to TRBJ2-5; D perhaps matches TRBD2 (7 bases). Trimming removed 6 bases at V and 5 bases at J, with 20 bases between. The CDR3 is 15 amino acids. Germline loops: CDR1 SGHRS, CDR2 YFSETQ. In DNA form, the CDR3 reads TGCGCCAGCAACCCTGGGAGGGGGGGGGCCGAGACCCAGTACTTC. Translation: CASNPGRGGAETQYF. Using reference TRBV5-1 and TRBJ2-5 for the parts outside the CDR3, the full variable domain is KAGVTQTPRYLIKTRGQQVTLSCSPISGHRSVSWYQQTPGQGLQFLFEYFSETQRNKGNFPGRFSGRQFSNSRSEMNVSTLELGDSALYLCASNPGRGGAETQYFGPGTRLLVL.

This clonotype came up a few times. The rearrangement uses TRBV14 and TRBJ2-1; 10 bases map to TRBD1. V shed 0 bases and J 7 bases; nucleotides not matched to a gene: 9. Per the germline V gene, CDR1 is SGHDN and CDR2 is FVKESK. The CDR3 consists of 17 residues. The CDR3 nucleotides read TGTGCCAGCAGCCAAGATTTTTGGGACAGGGGACCGAATGAGCAGTTCTTC. Translating it yields CASSQDFWDRGPNEQFF.

The V gene is TRBV10-3, the J gene TRBJ2-7; TRBD2 matches 8 bases. This CDR3 is built from 16 residues. Germline lookup yields CDR1 ENHRY and CDR2 SYGVKD. Trimming removed 6 bases from V and 0 bases from J; junction bases left unmatched: 10. The CDR3 region has the DNA TGTGCCATCAGGGCGGGGGGTAGCGACCACTCCTACGAGCAGTACGTC. This codes for CAIRAGGSDHSYEQYV.

In its sample, this clonotype was seen many times. The chain uses TRBV7-9 and TRBJ2-5; D perhaps matches TRBD1 (5 bases). Trimming stripped 2 bases from V and 4 bases from J, with 11 bases between. CDR1 and CDR2 (germline): SEHNR, FQNEAQ (reference sequence). This CDR3 contains 14 residues. The CDR3 loop reads CASSLNSQGETQYF. CDR3 in DNA: TGTGCCAGCAGCTTAAACTCCCAGGGAGAGACCCAGTACTTC.

This clonotype occurred a few times. The rearrangement links TRBV7-9 to TRBJ2-1; TRBD2 agrees at 9 bases. The length of the CDR3 is 15 residues. V lost 5 bases and J lost 4; bases outside the gene matches: 6. Per germline, CDR1 SEHNR and CDR2 FQNEAQ (reference sequence). CDR3 region: CASSGMAGGYNEQFF. In DNA, the CDR3 is TGTGCCAGCAGCGGGATGGCGGGGGGGTACAATGAGCAGTTCTTC.

This clonotype was seen more than once but under ten times. This chain joins TRBV9 and TRBJ2-1, with D possibly being TRBD2 (6 bases). With 4 bases removed from V and 6 bases from J, the gap between germline ends came to 20 bases. Germline loops: CDR1 SGDLS, CDR2 YYNGEE. The CDR3 length is 16 residues. The CDR3 protein is CASSPHGGALSNEQFF. CDR3 bases: TGTGCCAGCAGCCCCCACGGCGGGGCATTGAGCAATGAGCAGTTCTTC.

The chain is built from TRBV4-2 and TRBJ2-1, with a possible D match to TRBD1 (6 bases). The V end lost 0 bases, the J end lost 6 bases, and 12 bases lay between the germline ends. Germline CDR1 is LGHNA and CDR2 is YNFKEQ. This CDR3 has 15 amino acids. CDR3 sequence: CASSQDYPRGNEQFF. The CDR3 bases are TGTGCCAGCAGCCAAGATTACCCCAGGGGCAATGAGCAGTTCTTC.

This clonotype was seen a few times. The rearrangement joins TRBV24-1 to TRBJ2-7, with D unclear. The CDR3 runs 16 residues. Germline V gene data show CDR1 as KGHDR and CDR2 as SFDVKD. Trimming removed 1 base at V and 2 bases at J, with 14 bases between. In DNA form, the CDR3 reads TGTGCCACCAGTGATTTATCCTGGCAGGAACCCTACGAGCAGTACTTC. This codes for CATSDLSWQEPYEQYF.

This clonotype was seen a handful of times. This chain connects TRBV28 to TRBJ2-7, with TRBD1 as a possible D gene (5 bases). The CDR3 runs to 13 residues. Trimming took off 7 bases at V and 1 base at J, with 11 bases between the two ends. From germline, CDR1 is MDHEN and CDR2 SYDVKM. The CDR3: CASTRRGSYEQYV. The CDR3 nucleotides read TGTGCCAGCACGAGAAGGGGTTCCTACGAGCAGTACGTC.

The chain couples TRBV9 to TRBJ1-3, with D possibly being TRBD1 (6 bases). The length of the CDR3 is 16 residues. Germline V gene sequence: CDR1 SGDLS, CDR2 YYNGEE. The V end was cut by 0 bases, the J end by 0 bases, with 10 bases between. CDR3: CASSVGGGSSGNTIYF. The DNA of the CDR3 is TGTGCCAGCAGCGTAGGGGGGGGCTCCTCTGGAAACACCATATATTTT.

This clonotype showed up many times. V and J are TRBV7-9 and TRBJ2-3; D not certain. The CDR3 consists of 13 residues. The V end lost 8 bases, the J end lost 0 bases, and 9 bases lay between the germline ends. Germline assignment: CDR1 SEHNR and CDR2 FQNEAQ (reference sequence). CDR3 DNA sequence: TGTGCCAGCCTATTATCTAGCACAGATACGCAGTATTTT. Its translation is CASLLSSTDTQYF.

The chain has TRBV5-1 and TRBJ2-3; a weak D match, TRBD2 (5 bases). V lost 4 bases to trimming and J lost 2 bases, with 17 bases between them. The length of the CDR3 is 16 residues. CDR1 and CDR2 from the germline V gene are SGHRS and YFSETQ. Here the CDR3 DNA reads TGCGCCAGCAGCCTTGAGGGTCTAGCAGTCACAGATACGCAGTATTTT. Protein: CASSLEGLAVTDTQYF. Drawing the rest from reference TRBV5-1 and TRBJ2-3, the complete variable domain is KAGVTQTPRYLIKTRGQQVTLSCSPISGHRSVSWYQQTPGQGLQFLFEYFSETQRNKGNFPGRFSGRQFSNSRSEMNVSTLELGDSALYLCASSLEGLAVTDTQYFGPGTRLTVL.

The chain has TRBV12-3 or TRBV12-4 and TRBJ1-5, with 9 bases identical to TRBD1. Trimming at V came to 7 bases and at J to 7 bases, leaving 11 bases not matched to a gene. The CDR3 extends over 15 amino acids. CDR3: CASNHGDRDTQPQHF. The CDR3 bases are TGTGCCAGCAACCACGGGGACAGGGACACCCAGCCCCAGCATTTT.

V gene TRBV7-3 combines with J gene TRBJ2-2, with 7 nucleotides matching TRBD1. This CDR3 spans 16 amino acids. Trimming at V came to 5 bases and at J to 5 bases, leaving 11 bases not matched to a gene. CDR1 SGHTA and CDR2 FQGTGA come from the germline V gene. The CDR3 here is CASSASGTAYTGELFF. CDR3 in DNA: TGTGCCAGCAGCGCCTCCGGGACAGCGTATACCGGGGAGCTGTTTTTT.